The 17 T cell receptor beta chains below come from one sample, sequenced in a study of vaccination effects on CD4 cells after COVID-19. Antigens of these TCRs are unknown. Profiled with immunoSEQ multiplex PCR; TCRdb holds only in-frame clones, not every one. The table has 78,000 or so clones, under 80% seen once. Before any sequencing was done, the ViraFEST assay used viral peptide pools to expand antigen-specific CD4+ T cells. Between days 9 and 10 of culture, CD4+ T cells were separated out. Nucleocapsid antibody tests were negative, and the vaccine recipients had no prior SARS-CoV-2 infection. This specimen consisted of CD4+ T cells from PBMCs cultured with SARS-CoV-2 spike peptides, obtained before COVID-19 vaccination. The receptors stem from a human donor who received a COVID-19 vaccine.

In nucleotides, the CDR3 is TGTGCCAGCAGTTTTCACAAGGCAACTAATGAAAAACTGTTTTTT. This gives the protein CASSFHKATNEKLFF. This chain links TRBV6-5 with TRBJ1-4; D remains unclear. Trimming removed 4 bases from V and 0 bases from J, with 9 bases in between. The germline V gene encodes CDR1 MNHEY and CDR2 SVGAGI. This CDR3 has 15 residues.

In its sample, this clone was seen once. The CDR3 DNA sequence: TGTGCCAGCTCACCCCCAGCAGGGTGGCAAGATACGCAGTATTTT. It yields the protein CASSPPAGWQDTQYF. This chain connects TRBV18 to TRBJ2-3; the D gene is possibly TRBD1 (5 bases). Looked up from germline, CDR1 is KGHSH and CDR2 is LQKENI. The CDR3 has 15 amino acids. V lost 3 bases and J 5 bases, leaving 15 bases between the germline ends.

The V call is TRBV9, the J call TRBJ2-5; 7 bases align to TRBD1. Germline lookup yields CDR1 SGDLS and CDR2 YYNGEE. The V gene end was trimmed by 0 bases and the J gene end by 4 bases; junction bases not matched to a gene: 9. The length of the CDR3 is 16 residues. The CDR3, as DNA: TGTGCCAGCAGCGTAGTAGGCAGGGGGACGCTAGAGACCCAGTACTTC. Amino acids: CASSVVGRGTLETQYF.

There are a few counts of this clone. This chain links TRBV5-4 with TRBJ2-5, with 8 bases identical to TRBD1. V gave up 4 bases and J gave up 5 bases; unmatched junction bases: 7. CDR1 and CDR2 (germline): SGHNT, YYREEE (reference sequence). The length of the CDR3 is 14 residues. In nucleotides, the CDR3 is TGTGCCAGCAGCCCGGGGACAGGTCAGGAGACCCAGTACTTC. Translation: CASSPGTGQETQYF. The whole variable domain, filled in from reference TRBV5-4 and TRBJ2-5, reads ETGVTQSPTHLIKTRGQQVTLRCSSQSGHNTVSWYQQALGQGPQFIFQYYREEENGRGNFPPRFSGLQFPNYSSELNVNALELDDSALYLCASSPGTGQETQYFGPGTRLLVL.

This chain links TRBV18 with TRBJ1-2, with D possibly being TRBD1 (5 bases). Between the trimmed V and J ends, which lost 5 bases and 11 bases, there was a span of 15 bases. The V gene's germline CDR1 is KGHSH and CDR2 LQKENI. There are 12 residues in the CDR3. CDR3 in amino acids: CASSSRDGMYTF. The CDR3 DNA follows: TGTGCCAGCTCATCGCGGGACGGAATGTACACCTTC.

Only one count was recorded for this clone. This CDR3 reads CASTIRTGDYEQYV. In DNA, the CDR3 is TGTGCCAGCACAATTCGGACGGGAGACTACGAGCAGTACGTC. The chain is built from TRBV21-1 and TRBJ2-7; the tabulated D call, TRBD2, remains unverified against the DNA. TRBV21-1 has pseudogene status. CDR3 size: 14 residues.

This clone was seen a few times. In DNA form, the CDR3 reads TGCGCCAGCAGCACCCTAGCGGGGGTAAACACCGGGGAGCTGTTTTTT. Its translation: CASSTLAGVNTGELFF. This chain uses TRBV5-1 with TRBJ2-2; 10 nucleotides match TRBD2. The CDR3 is 16 amino acids. Germline loops: CDR1 SGHRS, CDR2 YFSETQ. V trimming: 4 bases; J trimming: 2 bases; junction bases outside the gene matches: 5.

The chain recombines TRBV24-1 with TRBJ2-5; TRBD2 matches 9 bases. Germline V gene sequence: CDR1 KGHDR, CDR2 SFDVKD. The junction had 2 bases not matched to a gene; V was cut back by 5 bases and J by 2 bases. The CDR3 consists of 14 residues. DNA for the CDR3: TGTGCCACCAGTGGAGCGGGGGGACAAGAGACCCAGTACTTC. The encoded protein is CATSGAGGQETQYF.

The V call is TRBV9, the J call TRBJ2-3; the D gene is possibly TRBD2 (7 bases). Between the trimmed V and J ends, which lost 9 bases and 4 bases, there was a span of 18 bases. Germline CDR1 SGDLS, CDR2 YYNGEE. This CDR3 has 14 amino acids. CDR3 sequence (DNA): TGTGCCACCACGCGGTGGGGGGGCCCAGATACGCAGTATTTT. It yields the protein CATTRWGGPDTQYF.

The chain employs TRBV28 and TRBJ2-6; D possibly corresponds to TRBD2 (6 bases). Germline CDR1 is MDHEN and CDR2 is SYDVKM. This CDR3 comprises 16 residues. Trimming stripped 3 bases from V and 2 bases from J, with 11 bases between. This CDR3 is CASSLGGGAGANVLTF. The CDR3 bases are TGTGCCAGCAGTTTGGGGGGTGGGGCTGGGGCCAACGTCCTGACTTTC.

This clone came up once. This rearrangement joins TRBV12-3 or TRBV12-4 to TRBJ2-3; D could derive from TRBD1 or TRBD2 (6 bases each). The ends were cut back, 6 bases at V and 4 bases at J, with 11 bases in the middle. The CDR3 totals 13 residues. The CDR3 DNA reads as TGTGCCAGCAGGAGGGGGGCCTCAGATACGCAGTATTTT. It specifies CASRRGASDTQYF.

The chain is built from TRBV5-1 and TRBJ2-7; 10 positions agree with TRBD2. Germline assignment: CDR1 SGHRS and CDR2 YFSETQ. This CDR3 region has 16 residues. J was trimmed by 0 bases and V by 5 bases; bases with no gene match: 8. The CDR3 DNA follows: TGCGCCAGCAGTTATTTAGCGGGGGGAAGCTCCTACGAGCAGTACGTC. Residues: CASSYLAGGSSYEQYV.

This clone showed up just once. This rearrangement joins TRBV7-8 to TRBJ1-2; D is perhaps TRBD1 (5 bases). The CDR3 consists of 15 residues. V was pared by 0 bases and J by 4 bases, with 12 bases between. In germline, CDR1 is SGHVS, CDR2 FQNEAQ. The DNA of the CDR3 is TGTGCCAGCAGCTTAGCGAGAGGGGAGGGCTATGGCTACACCTTC. It codes for CASSLARGEGYGYTF.

This chain links TRBV7-9 with TRBJ2-1; 10 bases are a match to TRBD1. The CDR3 runs 15 residues. Germline CDR1 reads SEHNR; CDR2 reads FQNEAQ (reference sequence). The J segment lost 8 bases and the V segment lost 5 bases, leaving 9 bases of the junction unmatched. CDR3 region: CASSETGGRADEQFF. CDR3 nucleotides: TGTGCCAGCAGCGAGACAGGGGGCAGAGCGGATGAGCAGTTCTTC.

V usage is TRBV3-1 (or the pseudogene TRBV3-2) and J usage is TRBJ1-3; D remains unclear. Germline V gives CDR1 LGHDT, CDR2 YNNKEL (reference sequence). Trimming cost V 4 bases and J 10 bases, with 14 bases left between them. The CDR3 has 13 residues. The CDR3 sequence is CASSRETSLTIYF. For the CDR3, the DNA is TGTGCCAGCAGCCGTGAGACATCCTTGACCATATATTTT.

This clone was recorded only once. This rearrangement joins TRBV7-9 to TRBJ2-3, with D possibly called TRBD1 or TRBD2 (5 bases each). This CDR3 is built from 16 residues. Germline loops: CDR1 SEHNR, CDR2 FQNEAQ (reference sequence). Trimming removed 4 bases from V and 5 bases from J, with 19 bases in between. CDR3 loop: CASSSSMTQAGDTQYF. In DNA form, the CDR3 reads TGTGCCAGCAGCTCTTCCATGACACAGGCGGGAGATACGCAGTATTTT.

The genes are TRBV7-2 and TRBJ1-2; 8 bases map to TRBD1. CDR1 and CDR2 (germline): SGHTA, FQGNSA. Trimming removed 5 bases from V and 11 bases from J; junction bases left unmatched: 13. The CDR3 sequence is 14 residues long. The CDR3 sequence is CASSPFRTGKRYTF. Here the CDR3 DNA reads TGTGCCAGCAGCCCTTTTCGGACAGGGAAACGTTACACCTTC. Together with reference TRBV7-2 and TRBJ1-2, the CDR3 gives the full variable domain: GAGVSQSPSNKVTEKGKDVELRCDPISGHTALYWYRQSLGQGLEFLIYFQGNSAPDKSGLPSDRFSAERTGGSVSTLTIQRTQQEDSAVYLCASSPFRTGKRYTFGSGTRLTVV.